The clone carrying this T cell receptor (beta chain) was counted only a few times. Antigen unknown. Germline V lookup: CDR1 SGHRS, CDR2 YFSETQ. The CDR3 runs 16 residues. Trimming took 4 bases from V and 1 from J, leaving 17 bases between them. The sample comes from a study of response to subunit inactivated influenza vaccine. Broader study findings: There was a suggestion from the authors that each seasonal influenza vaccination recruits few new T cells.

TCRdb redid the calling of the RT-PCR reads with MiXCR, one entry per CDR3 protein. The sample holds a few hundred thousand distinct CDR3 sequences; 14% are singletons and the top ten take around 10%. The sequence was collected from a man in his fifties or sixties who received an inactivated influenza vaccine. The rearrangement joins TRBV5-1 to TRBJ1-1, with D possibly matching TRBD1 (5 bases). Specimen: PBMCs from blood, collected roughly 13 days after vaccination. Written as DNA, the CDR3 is TGCGCCAGCAGCACGACTACAGGATCGCGGAACACTGAAGCTTTCTTT. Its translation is CASSTTTGSRNTEAFF.